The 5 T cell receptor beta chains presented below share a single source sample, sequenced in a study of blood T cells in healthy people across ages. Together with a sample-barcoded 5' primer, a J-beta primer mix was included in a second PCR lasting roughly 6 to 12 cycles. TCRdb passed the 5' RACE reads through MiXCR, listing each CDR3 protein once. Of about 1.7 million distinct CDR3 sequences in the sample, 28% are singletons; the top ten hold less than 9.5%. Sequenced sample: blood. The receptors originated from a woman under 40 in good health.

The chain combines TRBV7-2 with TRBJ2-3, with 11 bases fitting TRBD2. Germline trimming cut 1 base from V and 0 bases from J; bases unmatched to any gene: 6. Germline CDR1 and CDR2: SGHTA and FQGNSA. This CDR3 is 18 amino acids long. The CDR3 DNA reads TGTGCCAGCAGCTTAGTAAGGGTAGCGGGAGGGAGCACAGATACGCAGTATTTT. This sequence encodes CASSLVRVAGGSTDTQYF.

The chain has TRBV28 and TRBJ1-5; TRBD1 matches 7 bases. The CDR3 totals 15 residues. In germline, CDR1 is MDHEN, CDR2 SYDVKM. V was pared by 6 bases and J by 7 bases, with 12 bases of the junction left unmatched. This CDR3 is CASRGTALSGQPQHF. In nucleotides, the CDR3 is TGTGCCAGCAGAGGGACAGCCCTTTCGGGGCAGCCCCAGCATTTT.

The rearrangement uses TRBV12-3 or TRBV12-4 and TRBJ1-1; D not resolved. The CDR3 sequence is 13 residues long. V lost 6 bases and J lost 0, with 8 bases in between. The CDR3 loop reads CASRYSLNTEAFF. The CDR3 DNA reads TGTGCCAGCAGGTACTCTCTGAACACTGAAGCTTTCTTT.

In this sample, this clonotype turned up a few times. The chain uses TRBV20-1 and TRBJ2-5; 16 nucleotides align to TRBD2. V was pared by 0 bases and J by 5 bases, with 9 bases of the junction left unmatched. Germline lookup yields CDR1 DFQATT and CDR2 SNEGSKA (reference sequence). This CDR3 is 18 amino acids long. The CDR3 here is CSARDPGLAGGPWETQYF. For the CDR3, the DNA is TGCAGTGCTAGAGATCCGGGACTAGCGGGGGGGCCTTGGGAGACCCAGTACTTC.

DNA for the CDR3: TGTGCCAGCAGCCCTTCTAATGGGGGGCAGCCCCAGCATTTT. The encoded protein is CASSPSNGGQPQHF. V is TRBV11-2 and J is TRBJ1-5, with D possibly TRBD1 on 5 matching bases. The germline gives CDR1 SGHAT, CDR2 FQNNGV. CDR3 length equals 14 residues. Trimming stripped 5 bases from V and 7 bases from J, with 15 bases between.